These 20 T cell receptor beta chains share one sample of origin, sequenced in a study of PD-L1 blockade in urothelial cancer. TCRdb's copy holds only in-frame clones and misses some; the assay was immunoSEQ multiplex PCR. The profile shows around 110,000 clones, roughly 91% of them singletons. The time point here: peripheral blood 6 weeks after treatment start. The sample consisted of PBMCs, taken around atezolizumab (anti-PD-L1) treatment. The receptors come from a man aged 60 to 69 with urothelial cancer.

This clone was counted once. The V and J genes are TRBV7-6 and TRBJ1-6, with 7 nucleotides matching TRBD1. Germline V gives CDR1 SGHVS, CDR2 FNYEAQ. The CDR3 spans 17 residues. V dropped 1 base and J dropped 4; count of bases not matched to a gene: 7. This chain's CDR3 is CASSLEGAPAYNSPLHF. DNA for the CDR3: TGTGCCAGCAGCTTAGAGGGGGCGCCAGCTTATAATTCACCCCTCCACTTT. Full variable domain (remainder filled in from reference TRBV7-6 and TRBJ1-6): GAGVSQSPRYKVTKRGQDVALRCDPISGHVSLYWYRQALGQGPEFLTYFNYEAQQDKSGLPNDRFSAERPEGSISTLTIQRTEQRDSAMYRCASSLEGAPAYNSPLHFGNGTRLTVT.

The CDR3 protein is CSVLGQGGTEAFF. CDR3 nucleotides: TGCAGCGTATTGGGACAGGGGGGCACTGAAGCTTTCTTT. The chain couples TRBV29-1 to TRBJ1-1; 11 positions agree with TRBD1. Germline lookup yields CDR1 SQVTM and CDR2 ANQGSEA. The trim removed 6 bases at V and 4 bases at J, leaving 4 bases unmatched. This CDR3 has 13 amino acids.

The chain carries TRBV7-9 and TRBJ2-7; D is perhaps TRBD2 (5 bases). Trimming pared 2 bases from V and 6 bases from J, leaving 11 bases between. The CDR3 totals 13 residues. Looked up from germline, CDR1 is SEHNR and CDR2 is FQNEAQ (reference sequence). CDR3 region: CASSLNEGSEQYF. In nucleotides, the CDR3 is TGTGCCAGCAGCTTAAACGAAGGGAGCGAGCAGTACTTC. The full variable domain, its missing parts supplied by reference TRBV7-9 and TRBJ2-7, is DTGVSQNPRHKITKRGQNVTFRCDPISEHNRLYWYRQTLGQGPEFLTYFQNEAQLEKSRLLSDRFSAERPKGSFSTLEIQRTEQGDSAMYLCASSLNEGSEQYFGPGTRLTVT.

V gene TRBV29-1 combines with J gene TRBJ1-2; possibly TRBD1 for D (6 bases). V was clipped by 1 base and J by 8 bases, with 11 bases between them. Germline V gene lookup returns CDR1 SQVTM and CDR2 ANQGSEA. The CDR3 is 12 amino acids. The CDR3 region has the DNA TGCAGCGTTGAAGGCGGGGGCGGGGGCTACACCTTC. Amino acids: CSVEGGGGGYTF. Full variable domain (rest looked up from reference TRBV29-1 and TRBJ1-2): SAVISQKPSRDICQRGTSLTIQCQVDSQVTMMFWYRQQPGQSLTLIATANQGSEATYESGFVIDKFPISRPNLTFSTLTVSNMSPEDSSIYLCSVEGGGGGYTFGSGTRLTVV.

V gene TRBV28 combines with J gene TRBJ1-2; tentatively, D is TRBD1 (5 bases). With 6 bases removed from V and 7 bases from J, the gap between germline ends came to 27 bases. The CDR3 totals 17 residues. The germline gives CDR1 MDHEN, CDR2 SYDVKM. CDR3 in DNA: TGTGCCAGCAGGAACTCAGGGTTGGCTTTAGATCTGGGTGGCTACACCTTC. It is translated as CASRNSGLALDLGGYTF.

V gene TRBV29-1 combines with J gene TRBJ2-1; 9 positions agree with TRBD1. There are 13 residues in the CDR3. The germline CDR1 and CDR2 sequences are SQVTM and ANQGSEA. V shed 7 bases, J shed 6 bases, and the junction held 7 bases outside the gene matches. CDR3 protein: CSAPGQGGNEQFF. CDR3 DNA: TGCAGCGCACCGGGACAGGGAGGCAATGAGCAGTTCTTC.

The chain couples TRBV7-9 to TRBJ2-7; 8 positions agree with TRBD1. Germline V CDR1 and CDR2: SEHNR, FQNEAQ (reference sequence). V trimming: 3 bases; J trimming: 5 bases; junction bases outside the gene matches: 6. This CDR3 comprises 14 residues. The CDR3 sequence is CASSFGQGAHEQYF. The CDR3 region has the DNA TGTGCCAGCAGCTTCGGACAGGGAGCCCACGAGCAGTACTTC.

The chain links TRBV29-1 to TRBJ2-7, with 7 bases aligning to TRBD1. V lost 7 bases to trimming and J lost 5 bases; unmatched junction nucleotides: 5. Germline V gene lookup returns CDR1 SQVTM and CDR2 ANQGSEA. This CDR3 contains 11 residues. The CDR3 DNA sequence: TGCAGCGCTTACAGGGGAAACGAGCAGTACTTC. Protein product: CSAYRGNEQYF.

The chain combines TRBV15 with TRBJ1-5; tentative D call: TRBD1 (6 bases). Trimming took off 3 bases at V and 6 bases at J, with 15 bases between the two ends. The length of the CDR3 is 15 residues. Germline V gives CDR1 LNHNV, CDR2 YYDKDF (reference sequence). The CDR3 coding sequence is TGTGCCACCAGCAGTGAAACAGGGTTGAGTCAGCCCCAGCATTTT. This sequence encodes CATSSETGLSQPQHF. Full variable domain (remainder filled in from reference TRBV15 and TRBJ1-5): DAMVIQNPRYQVTQFGKPVTLSCSQTLNHNVMYWYQQKSSQAPKLLFHYYDKDFNNEADTPDNFQSRRPNTSFCFLDIRSPGLGDTAMYLCATSSETGLSQPQHFGDGTRLSIL.

The CDR3 protein is CAISETSGAPDTQYF. The CDR3 DNA sequence: TGTGCCATCAGTGAAACTAGCGGGGCCCCGGATACGCAGTATTTT. V and J are TRBV10-3 and TRBJ2-3; 10 bases align to TRBD2. The germline V gene has CDR1 ENHRY and CDR2 SYGVKD. V lost 3 bases and J lost 6; bases outside the gene matches: 6. This CDR3 contains 15 residues.

CDR3 DNA: TGTGCCAGCAGTTTAGGCAGGGTAGGCGGCTACACCTTC. As protein: CASSLGRVGGYTF. V and J are TRBV28 and TRBJ1-2; possible D gene TRBD1, 5 bases. The CDR3 spans 13 residues. With 2 bases removed from V and 8 bases from J, the gap between germline ends came to 12 bases. The germline V gene has CDR1 MDHEN and CDR2 SYDVKM.

This chain connects TRBV18 to TRBJ2-1; 8 bases agree with TRBD1. The CDR3 covers 16 residues. The V gene end was trimmed by 3 bases and the J gene end by 4 bases; junction bases not matched to a gene: 8. Per germline, CDR1 KGHSH and CDR2 LQKENI. The CDR3 DNA reads as TGTGCCAGCTCACCCATCCAGGGGGCAGTATACAATGAGCAGTTCTTC. It is translated as CASSPIQGAVYNEQFF.

The rearrangement joins TRBV5-5 to TRBJ2-7, with D maybe TRBD1 (6 bases). There are 15 residues in the CDR3. Trimming pared 3 bases from V and 4 bases from J, leaving 17 bases between. Germline V CDR1 and CDR2: SGHKS, YYEKEE (reference sequence). CDR3 in DNA: TGTGCCAGCAGCTGGACAGCAGAAGGGTTGTACGAGCAGTACTTC. The encoded protein is CASSWTAEGLYEQYF.

The CDR3 nucleotides read TGTGCCAGCAGCGCCCCCGGGACAGGGTACACCGGGGAGCTGTTTTTT. Protein sequence: CASSAPGTGYTGELFF. The chain is built from TRBV9 and TRBJ2-2; 9 bases fit TRBD1. The CDR3 is made up of 16 amino acids. Germline CDR1 is SGDLS and CDR2 is YYNGEE. V lost 3 bases to trimming and J lost 3 bases; unmatched junction nucleotides: 6.

The V gene is TRBV5-1, the J gene TRBJ2-7; D gene ambiguous. The V and J ends lost 0 bases and 2 bases respectively, with 9 bases between them. Germline lookup yields CDR1 SGHRS and CDR2 YFSETQ. There are 14 residues in the CDR3. The CDR3 sequence: CASSLGYSPYEQYF. The CDR3 DNA is TGCGCCAGCAGCTTGGGGTACTCACCCTACGAGCAGTACTTC. Based on the CDR3 plus reference TRBV5-1 and TRBJ2-7, the full variable domain is KAGVTQTPRYLIKTRGQQVTLSCSPISGHRSVSWYQQTPGQGLQFLFEYFSETQRNKGNFPGRFSGRQFSNSRSEMNVSTLELGDSALYLCASSLGYSPYEQYFGPGTRLTVT.

The genes are TRBV5-1 and TRBJ2-5; TRBD1 matches 10 bases. Losses at the gene ends were 0 bases for V and 4 bases for J; bases not matched to a gene: 3. CDR3 size: 15 residues. From germline, CDR1 is SGHRS and CDR2 YFSETQ. The CDR3 region is CASSLVGQGGETQYF. The CDR3 region has the DNA TGCGCCAGCAGCTTGGTCGGACAGGGGGGAGAGACCCAGTACTTC.

This clone was seen only once. The V gene is TRBV4-1, the J gene TRBJ1-4; D ambiguous. Germline-derived CDR1 and CDR2 are MGHRA and YSYEKL. CDR3 length equals 15 residues. V was pared by 1 base and J by 0 bases, with 6 bases between. CDR3 coding DNA: TGCGCCAGCAGCCAAGTTGCAGCAACTAATGAAAAACTGTTTTTT. This encodes CASSQVAATNEKLFF.

The V gene is TRBV7-2, the J gene TRBJ1-1, with D tentatively TRBD1 (6 bases). The CDR3 contains 14 residues. Trimming took 2 bases from V and 3 from J, leaving 10 bases between them. CDR1 is SGHTA and CDR2 is FQGNSA in the germline V gene. The DNA for the CDR3 is TGTGCCAGCAGCTTAAACCAGGGGTACACTGAAGCTTTCTTT. This codes for CASSLNQGYTEAFF.

This chain joins TRBV7-3 and TRBJ2-3; tentative D call: TRBD2 (5 bases). V shed 6 bases and J shed 0 bases, with 7 bases lying between them. The CDR3 is 13 amino acids. The germline V gene encodes CDR1 SGHTA and CDR2 FQGTGA. CDR3 nucleotides: TGTGCCAGCAGGCGGGCAAGCACAGATACGCAGTATTTT. Its translation: CASRRASTDTQYF. Drawing the rest from reference TRBV7-3 and TRBJ2-3, the complete variable domain is GAGVSQTPSNKVTEKGKYVELRCDPISGHTALYWYRQSLGQGPEFLIYFQGTGAADDSGLPNDRFFAVRPEGSVSTLKIQRTERGDSAVYLCASRRASTDTQYFGPGTRLTVL.

The chain joins TRBV7-3 to TRBJ2-7; D gene uncertain. Between the trimmed V and J ends, which lost 1 base and 7 bases, there was a span of 14 bases. This CDR3 is 14 amino acids long. CDR1 and CDR2 (germline): SGHTA, FQGTGA. The CDR3 loop is CASSLIHPEWEQYF. As DNA, the CDR3 is TGTGCCAGCAGCTTAATACACCCGGAGTGGGAGCAGTACTTC.